This T cell receptor beta chain was recovered during a study of identical twins. Via MiXCR, TCRdb re-called the 5' RACE reads, giving one row per CDR3 protein. The data contain roughly 700,000 distinct CDR3 sequences, 8.6% of them singletons. This clonotype was detected a few times. These data also featured in a second study, about yellow fever vaccine responses in identical twins.

This TCR was recovered from a young woman in good health. The sample was PBMCs.

CDR3 sequence reads: CASSSGGHLLSGANVLTF. Here the CDR3 DNA reads TGCGCCAGCAGCTCGGGGGGGCACCTGCTCTCTGGGGCCAACGTCCTGACTTTC. J is TRBJ2-6 and V is TRBV5-1, with 8 bases aligning to TRBD2. Germline CDR1 SGHRS, CDR2 YFSETQ. There are 18 residues in the CDR3. Trimming cost V 3 bases and J 0 bases; bases outside gene matches: 8.